The sequence of this T cell receptor beta chain was determined in a study of blood T cell repertoires in COVID-19 (dated by TCRdb to the early 2020s). Regarding the research as a whole: Samples covering the acute and convalescent phases of COVID-19 were provided by collaborators in the United States, Italy and Spain. Subjects who had been exposed to COVID-19, were actively infected with it, or had recovered from it provided the deeply sampled blood TCRbeta repertoires that made up the dataset. HLA class I and class II types, where available, came from metadata supplied by the sample provider rather than from assay-based typing. The repertoires were made available in a free public database intended to serve as a resource for research on the immune response to SARS-CoV-2. The samples were drawn from two sources: the first 160 participants of the ongoing ImmuneRACE study, and fewer than 1,500 subjects contributed by 6 global collaborators. The sample metadata nearly always contained a de-identified subject ID, COVID-19 status, age in years and sex. The prospective study material was composed of cDNA or gDNA derived from T cells, B-cell-depleted T cells, or PBMCs.

Trimming takes 3 bases from V and 0 bases from J, and the germline ends sit 11 bases apart. CDR1 and CDR2, looked up from the germline V gene (reference sequence), are LNHDA and SQIVND. The CDR3 runs 15 residues from the cysteine to the phenylalanine. The only DNA kept is the CDR3, 45 bases in frame from the first base. The paper as a whole reports these results and caveats: The quantity of clinical and demographic metadata differed by source and by participant and was supplied without curation.

Each collaborating institution followed its own protocols to collect whole blood in K2EDTA tubes. For TCRbeta analysis, collaborators shipped samples in one of three forms: frozen whole blood, isolated PBMCs, or DNA extracted from either of those sample types. On this clone itself: Its antigen is not yet known. No quality values exist for individual bases; no much larger clone is one base distant.

TCRbeta CDR3 regions were amplified from genomic DNA by means of the immunoSEQ Assay, a bias-controlled multiplex PCR. The authors' analysis ran thus. Within the assay, amplification of reference gene primers was used to estimate how many nucleated cells each sample contained. Sequence reads were collapsed and filtered to measure the absolute abundance of every unique TCRbeta CDR3 rearrangement. For each sample, productive Simpson clonality was calculated as the square root of Simpson's diversity index across productive rearrangements. The clones in this table, taken by TCRdb from immuneACCESS, are in-frame only. Not every clone is retained; where verified, under half of the shortfall comes from an unresolved V gene, and the cause of the rest is unknown. V and J calls and clone size are those listed in that table; D and trimming were worked out from the DNA. Here the sample has under 300,000 clones; approximately 85% occur a single time. The ten largest account for 8% to 13% of the sample.

The chain is encoded by TRBV19 joined to TRBJ1-1, and TRBD1 may be the D gene, going by 6 matching bases. The receptor's source is a woman in her 70s with acute or convalescent COVID-19. The sequencing sample was made of peripheral blood. This receptor has the CDR3 CASSMRGSVNTEAFF. The DNA sequence follows: TGTGCCAGTAGTATGAGGGGGAGCGTGAACACTGAAGCTTTCTTT.